Sequencing of this TCR beta chain was carried out in a study of liver allograft versus peripheral blood T cells. Background on the study: Repertoires from peripheral blood of liver transplant recipients were compared with those inside their transplanted livers.

This CDR3 region has 12 residues. Germline CDR1 is MNHEY and CDR2 is SVGEGT. Trimming removed 6 bases from V and 5 bases from J; junction bases left unmatched: 2. TCRdb processed the reads anew with MiXCR; each CDR3 protein has one entry. Among 3,000 to 4,500 distinct CDR3 sequences, roughly a sixth were seen once, and the ten largest hold over 20%. This clonotype occurred a few times. The receptor was isolated from a human patient who had a liver transplant. Some T cells may be provided by the graft donor. The chain employs TRBV6-2 or TRBV6-3 and TRBJ2-5, with 8 bases aligning to TRBD1. In DNA form, the CDR3 reads TGTGCCAGCAGGGACAGGGTGGAGACCCAGTACTTC. As protein: CASRDRVETQYF.